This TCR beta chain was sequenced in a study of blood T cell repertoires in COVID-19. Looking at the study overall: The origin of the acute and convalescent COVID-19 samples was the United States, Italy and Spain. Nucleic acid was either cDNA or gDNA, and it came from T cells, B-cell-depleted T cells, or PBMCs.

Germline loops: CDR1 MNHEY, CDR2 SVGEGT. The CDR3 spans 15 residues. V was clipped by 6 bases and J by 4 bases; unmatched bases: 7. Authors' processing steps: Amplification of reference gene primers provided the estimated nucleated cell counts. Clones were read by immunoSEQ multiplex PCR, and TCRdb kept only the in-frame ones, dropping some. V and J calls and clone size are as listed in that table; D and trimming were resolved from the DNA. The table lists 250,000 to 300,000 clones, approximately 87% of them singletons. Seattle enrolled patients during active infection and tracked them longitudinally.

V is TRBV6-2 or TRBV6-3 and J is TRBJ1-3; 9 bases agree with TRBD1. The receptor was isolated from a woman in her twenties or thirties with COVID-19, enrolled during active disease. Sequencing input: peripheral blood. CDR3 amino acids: CASSKQGARGNTIYF. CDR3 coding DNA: TGTGCCAGCAGCAAACAGGGGGCGCGGGGAAACACCATATATTTT.